This entry concerns a single T cell receptor (beta chain). The antigen this receptor binds is unknown. No much larger clone exists at a distance of one base, and base qualities are not known. These data come from a study of blood T cell repertoires in COVID-19 (dated by TCRdb to 2018 to 2021). Describing the broader study: Samples covering the acute and convalescent phases of COVID-19 were provided by collaborators in the United States, Italy and Spain. The material from the prospective study consisted of cDNA or gDNA derived from T cells, B-cell-depleted T cells, or PBMCs. Deeply sampled blood TCRbeta repertoires from subjects exposed to, actively infected with, or recovered from COVID-19 were included in the dataset. The repertoires were made available in a free public database intended to serve as a resource for research on the immune response to SARS-CoV-2. The samples were drawn from two sources: the first 160 participants of the ongoing ImmuneRACE study, and fewer than 1,500 subjects contributed by 6 global collaborators. The sample metadata nearly always contained a de-identified subject ID, COVID-19 status, age in years and sex. Where available, HLA class I and class II types were taken from metadata supplied by the sample provider and were not determined by assay-based typing. Study-level results and caveats: The quantity of clinical and demographic metadata differed by source and by participant and was supplied without curation.

Samples from volunteer blood donors who had recovered from COVID-19 were contributed by a second Seattle source. Each collaborating institution followed its own protocols to collect whole blood in K2EDTA tubes. Collaborator samples were shipped for TCRbeta analysis as frozen whole blood, isolated PBMCs, or DNA extracted from either sample type. The immunoSEQ Assay, a bias-controlled multiplex PCR, was used to amplify TCRbeta CDR3 regions from genomic DNA. As for how the authors treated the data: Within the assay, amplification of reference gene primers was used to estimate how many nucleated cells each sample contained. Sequence reads were collapsed and filtered to measure the absolute abundance of every unique TCRbeta CDR3 rearrangement. For each sample, productive Simpson clonality was calculated by taking the square root of Simpson's diversity index across productive rearrangements. As stored in TCRdb, this immuneACCESS dataset retains in-frame rearrangements with V and J assigned. A fraction of the clones does not appear; measured against another copy, unresolved V genes explain less than half of the discrepancy, and the remainder lacks a known reason. D and trimming come from the DNA, and the V and J calls and clone size come from that table. For this sample the table gives around 130,000 clones, of which approximately 83% were detected only once. Jointly, the top ten make up around 20% of the sample.

For CDR1 and CDR2, the germline V gene lists LGHNA and YNFKEQ. The CDR3 contains 13 residues, cysteine and phenylalanine counted. The DNA shown is the 39-base CDR3, in frame from base 1. V sheds 4 bases and J sheds 1 base, leaving 8 bases between their ends. The clonotype originates from a woman between 45 and 65 years old who had recovered from COVID-19. Recombination joined TRBV4-2 with TRBJ2-7, with no confident D gene call. Sequences were obtained from peripheral blood. The sequenced DNA: TGTGCCAGCAGCCCTCGTGTTTCCTACGAGCAGTACTTC. This codes for CASSPRVSYEQYF.